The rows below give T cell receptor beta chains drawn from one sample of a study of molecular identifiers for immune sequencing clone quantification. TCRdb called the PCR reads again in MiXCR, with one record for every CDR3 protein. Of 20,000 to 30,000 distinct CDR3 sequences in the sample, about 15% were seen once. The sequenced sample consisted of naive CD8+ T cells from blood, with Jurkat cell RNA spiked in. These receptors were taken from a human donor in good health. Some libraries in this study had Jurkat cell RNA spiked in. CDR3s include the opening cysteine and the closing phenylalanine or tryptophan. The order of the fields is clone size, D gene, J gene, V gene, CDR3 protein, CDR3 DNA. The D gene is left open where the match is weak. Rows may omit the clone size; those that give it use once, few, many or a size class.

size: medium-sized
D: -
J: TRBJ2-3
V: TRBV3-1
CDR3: CASSQEWQAVAQYF
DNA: TGTGCCAGCAGCCAAGAATGGCAGGCAGTTGCGCAGTATTTT

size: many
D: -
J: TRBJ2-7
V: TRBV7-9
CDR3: CASSSPGTREQYF
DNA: TGTGCCAGCAGCTCACCAGGGACCCGGGAGCAGTACTTC

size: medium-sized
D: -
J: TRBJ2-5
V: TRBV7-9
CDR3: CASIQDGSRGIQETQYF
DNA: TGTGCCAGCATCCAAGACGGCTCGCGGGGAATTCAAGAGACCCAGTACTTC

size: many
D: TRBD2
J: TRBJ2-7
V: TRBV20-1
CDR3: CSANGGHAGGSEQYF
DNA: TGCAGTGCTAATGGGGGCCATGCGGGAGGAAGCGAGCAGTACTTC

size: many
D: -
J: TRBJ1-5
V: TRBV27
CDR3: CASRPTVYSNQPQHF
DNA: TGTGCCAGCAGGCCGACAGTGTATAGCAATCAGCCCCAGCATTTT

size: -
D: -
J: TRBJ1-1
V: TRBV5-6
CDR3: CASSLIQGVPEAFF
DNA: TGTGCCAGCAGCTTAATACAAGGGGTCCCTGAAGCTTTCTTT

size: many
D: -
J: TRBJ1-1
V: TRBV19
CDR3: CASSWGAVLNTEAFF
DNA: TGTGCCAGTAGTTGGGGGGCAGTTTTGAACACTGAAGCTTTCTTT

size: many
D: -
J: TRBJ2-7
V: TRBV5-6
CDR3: CASSFSGLEQYF
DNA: TGTGCCAGCAGCTTTTCGGGTCTGGAGCAGTACTTC

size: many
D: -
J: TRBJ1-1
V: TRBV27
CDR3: CASSLFGVTEAFF
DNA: TGTGCCAGCAGTTTATTTGGGGTCACTGAAGCTTTCTTT

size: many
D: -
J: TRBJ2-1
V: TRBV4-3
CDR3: CASSQDEGGLYEQFF
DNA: TGCGCCAGCAGCCAAGATGAGGGGGGCCTATATGAGCAGTTCTTC

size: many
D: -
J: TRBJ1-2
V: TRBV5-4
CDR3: CASSWGESYGYTF
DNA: TGTGCCAGCAGCTGGGGCGAATCCTATGGCTACACCTTC

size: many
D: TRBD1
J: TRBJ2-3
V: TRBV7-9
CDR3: CASSLVGQLRTDTQYF
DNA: TGTGCCAGCAGCTTAGTGGGACAGTTACGCACAGATACGCAGTATTTT

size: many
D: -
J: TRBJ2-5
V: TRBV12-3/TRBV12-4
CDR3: CASRWISGEFEF
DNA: TGTGCCAGCAGGTGGATCTCGGGTGAATTTGAGTTC

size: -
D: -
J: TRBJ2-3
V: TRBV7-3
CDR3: CASSLSSREQHTDTQYF
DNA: TGTGCCAGCAGCTTATCTTCCAGGGAGCAGCATACGGATACGCAGTATTTT

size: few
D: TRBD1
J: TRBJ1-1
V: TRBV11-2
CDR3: CASSLDRGRGPEAFF
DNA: TGTGCCAGCAGCTTAGACAGGGGCAGGGGGCCTGAAGCTTTCTTT

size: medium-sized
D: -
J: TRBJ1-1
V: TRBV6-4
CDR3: CASSTTGTEAFF
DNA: TGTGCCAGCAGTACAACCGGGACAGAAGCTTTCTTT

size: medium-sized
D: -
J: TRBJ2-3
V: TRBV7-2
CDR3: CASSSYYRDTIMADTQYF
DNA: TGTGCCAGCAGCTCCTACTACCGGGACACAATCATGGCAGATACGCAGTATTTT

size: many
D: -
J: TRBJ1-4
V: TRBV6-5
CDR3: CASSGTPRGEKLFF
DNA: TGTGCCAGCAGCGGGACGCCAAGAGGGGAAAAACTGTTTTTT

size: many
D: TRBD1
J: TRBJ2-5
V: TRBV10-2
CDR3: CASSAPTGAGETQYF
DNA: TGCGCCAGCAGTGCCCCGACAGGGGCAGGAGAGACCCAGTACTTC

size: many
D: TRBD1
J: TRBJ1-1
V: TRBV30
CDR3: CAWSDQGVWTEAFF
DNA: TGTGCCTGGAGTGATCAGGGGGTATGGACTGAAGCTTTCTTT

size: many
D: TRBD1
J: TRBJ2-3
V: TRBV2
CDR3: CASSLTGYSTDTQYF
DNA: TGTGCCAGCAGCTTGACAGGGTACAGCACAGATACGCAGTATTTT

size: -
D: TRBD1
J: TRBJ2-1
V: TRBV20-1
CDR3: CSARDDRDHYNEQFF
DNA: TGCAGTGCTAGGGACGACAGGGACCACTACAATGAGCAGTTCTTC

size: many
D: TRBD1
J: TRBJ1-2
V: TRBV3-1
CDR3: CASSQDRTGRTYGYTF
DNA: TGTGCCAGCAGCCAAGACCGGACAGGGCGGACCTATGGCTACACCTTC

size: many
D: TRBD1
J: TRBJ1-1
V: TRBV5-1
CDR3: CASSERQGLNTEAFF
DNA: TGCGCCAGCAGCGAAAGACAGGGGTTGAACACTGAAGCTTTCTTT

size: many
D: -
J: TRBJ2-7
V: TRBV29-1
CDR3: CSAEDGPYEQYF
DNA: TGCAGCGCGGAGGACGGCCCATACGAGCAGTACTTC

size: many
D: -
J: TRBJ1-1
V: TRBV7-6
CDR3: CASSHVDGTEAFF
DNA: TGTGCCAGCAGCCATGTGGACGGAACCGAAGCTTTCTTT

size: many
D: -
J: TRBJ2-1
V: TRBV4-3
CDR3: CASSQDGGQEQFF
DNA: TGCGCCAGCAGCCAAGATGGCGGCCAAGAGCAGTTCTTC

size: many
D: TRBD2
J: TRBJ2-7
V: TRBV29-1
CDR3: CSVEGDFSGTSYEQYF
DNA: TGCAGCGTTGAAGGGGATTTTAGCGGGACCTCCTACGAGCAGTACTTC

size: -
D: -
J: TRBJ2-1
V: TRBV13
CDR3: CASSSLGDNYNEQFF
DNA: TGTGCCAGCAGCTCCCTAGGGGATAACTACAATGAGCAGTTCTTC

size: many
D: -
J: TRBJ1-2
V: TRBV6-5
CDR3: CASSYGGGAYGYTF
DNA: TGTGCCAGCAGTTACGGGGGGGGCGCCTATGGCTACACCTTC

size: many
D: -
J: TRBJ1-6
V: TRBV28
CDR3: CASSLWADFNSPLHF
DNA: TGTGCCAGCAGTTTATGGGCCGATTTTAATTCACCCCTCCACTTT

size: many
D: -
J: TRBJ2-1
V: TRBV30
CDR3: CAWSISNEQFF
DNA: TGTGCCTGGAGTATATCAAATGAGCAGTTCTTC

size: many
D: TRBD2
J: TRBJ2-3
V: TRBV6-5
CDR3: CASSPPAGGPPDTQYF
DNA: TGTGCCAGCAGTCCTCCGGCGGGAGGGCCGCCAGATACGCAGTATTTT

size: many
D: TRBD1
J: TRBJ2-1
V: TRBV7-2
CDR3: CASSSPDRNEQFF
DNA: TGTGCCAGCAGCTCGCCGGACAGGAATGAGCAGTTCTTC

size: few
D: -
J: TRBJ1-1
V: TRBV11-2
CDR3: CASSTWEQPLEAFF
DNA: TGTGCCAGCAGCACATGGGAACAGCCCCTGGAAGCTTTCTTT

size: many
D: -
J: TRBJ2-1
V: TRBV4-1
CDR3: CASSQRTDNEQFF
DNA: TGCGCCAGCAGCCAGAGGACAGACAATGAGCAGTTCTTC

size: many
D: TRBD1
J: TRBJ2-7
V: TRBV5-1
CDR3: CASSPGQVYEQYF
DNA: TGCGCCAGCAGCCCGGGACAGGTCTACGAGCAGTACTTC

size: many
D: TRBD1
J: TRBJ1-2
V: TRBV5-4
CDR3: CASRRTGANYGYTF
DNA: TGTGCCAGCAGGCGGACAGGGGCAAACTATGGCTACACCTTC

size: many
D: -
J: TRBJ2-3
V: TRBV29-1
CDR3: CSVEAWGSPTDTQYF
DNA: TGCAGCGTTGAAGCTTGGGGCAGCCCCACAGATACGCAGTATTTT

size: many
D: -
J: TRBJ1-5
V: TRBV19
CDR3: CASSIDPGASNQPQHF
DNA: TGTGCCAGTAGTATAGATCCAGGGGCCAGCAATCAGCCCCAGCATTTT

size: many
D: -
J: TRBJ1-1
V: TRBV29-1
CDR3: CSVETDLNTEAFF
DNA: TGCAGCGTTGAAACAGATTTGAACACTGAAGCTTTCTTT

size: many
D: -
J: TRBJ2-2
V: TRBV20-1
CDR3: CSARAPNRVSGELFF
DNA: TGCAGTGCTAGAGCCCCCAACAGGGTTTCCGGGGAGCTGTTTTTT

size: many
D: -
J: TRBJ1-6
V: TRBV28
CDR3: CASSLKSQLPLHF
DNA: TGTGCCAGCAGCCTAAAATCACAGCTACCTCTCCACTTT

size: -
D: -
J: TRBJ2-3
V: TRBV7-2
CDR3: CASSLIQGSTDTQYF
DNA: TGTGCCAGCAGCTTAATACAGGGTTCCACAGATACGCAGTATTTT

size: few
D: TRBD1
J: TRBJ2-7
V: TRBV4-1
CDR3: CASSPWTGAYEQYF
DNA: TGCGCCAGCAGCCCATGGACAGGGGCCTACGAGCAGTACTTC

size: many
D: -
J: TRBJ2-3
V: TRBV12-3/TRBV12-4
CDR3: CASSLDGSPDTQYF
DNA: TGTGCCAGCAGTTTGGACGGGTCGCCTGATACGCAGTATTTT

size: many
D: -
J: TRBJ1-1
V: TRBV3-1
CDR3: CASSQDAALWSEAFF
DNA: TGTGCCAGCAGCCAAGATGCTGCTCTCTGGAGTGAAGCTTTCTTT

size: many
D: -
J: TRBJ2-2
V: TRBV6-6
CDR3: CASSYIVPVPELFF
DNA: TGTGCCAGCAGTTACATAGTTCCGGTTCCCGAGCTGTTTTTT

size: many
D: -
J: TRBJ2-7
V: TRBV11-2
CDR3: CASSLGTTYEQYF
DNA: TGTGCCAGCAGCTTAGGCACTACCTACGAGCAGTACTTC

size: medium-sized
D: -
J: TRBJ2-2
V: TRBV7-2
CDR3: CASSPGYTGELFF
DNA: TGTGCCAGCAGCCCGGGGTACACCGGGGAGCTGTTTTTT

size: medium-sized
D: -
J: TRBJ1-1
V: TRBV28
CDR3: CASSGTANTEAFF
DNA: TGTGCCAGCAGTGGGACGGCGAACACTGAAGCTTTCTTT

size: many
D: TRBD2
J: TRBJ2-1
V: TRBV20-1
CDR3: CSARGGGGADYNEQFF
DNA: TGCAGTGCTAGAGGTGGCGGGGGGGCTGATTACAATGAGCAGTTCTTC